This T cell receptor (beta chain) originates from a study of radiotherapy plus CTLA-4 blockade in lung cancer (dated by TCRdb to between 2017 and 2018). In terms of the full investigation: Objective responses were observed in approximately 19% of enrolled patients, and disease control was achieved in around 28%. Overall study outcomes, separate from this receptor: TCR clones derived from tumors expanded in peripheral blood after treatment with radiotherapy and ipilimumab. Early dynamic changes in blood T cell clones, together with increased serum interferon-beta after radiation, were reported as the strongest predictors of response.

V and J are truncated by 1 base and 3 bases respectively, leaving an intervening sequence of 5 bases. CDR1 and CDR2, per the germline V gene (reference sequence), are SGHKS and YYEKEE. The CDR3 numbers 13 residues from cysteine through phenylalanine. Left in the record is the CDR3 DNA by itself, 39 bases read in frame from the first base. Libraries were prepared through the immunoSEQ multiplex PCR assay. Not all clones reach the TCRdb copy of this immuneACCESS table, which keeps in-frame sequences only. Checked studies attribute under half of the gap to unresolved V genes and leave the rest unexplained. This sample holds around 41,000 clones; roughly 64% were observed only once. The ten biggest clones cover 23% of the sample. There are a few counts of this clone. The antigen it recognizes is unknown. No quality values exist for individual bases; no much larger clone is one base distant. The study evaluated CTLA-4 blockade (ipilimumab) given together with focal radiation therapy in patients who had chemo-refractory metastatic non-small-cell lung cancer.

The receptor's source is a human donor with non-small cell lung cancer who had a partial response to radiotherapy plus ipilimumab. Sequenced material: peripheral blood, taken from a patient treated with radiotherapy plus ipilimumab. This receptor chain uses TRBV5-5 and TRBJ1-5; confidence is insufficient to name the D gene. The base sequence is TGTGCCAGCAGCTTGACAGTCAATCAGCCCCAGCATTTT. It specifies CASSLTVNQPQHF.